This T cell receptor beta chain stems from a study of blood T cell repertoires in COVID-19. V was pared by 6 bases and J by 5 bases, with 8 bases of the junction left unmatched. Germline CDR1 MNHEY, CDR2 SMNVEV (reference sequence). The CDR3 sequence is 15 residues long. TCRdb's copy holds only in-frame clones and misses some; the assay was immunoSEQ multiplex PCR. Of some 49,000 clones in the sample, roughly 93% were seen once. The receptor was isolated from a man aged 55 to 70 with COVID-19, enrolled during active disease. Material: peripheral blood. J is TRBJ2-1 and V is TRBV27, with 9 bases that match TRBD1. The CDR3 sequence is CASSRGDRVHNEQFF. The DNA for the CDR3 is TGTGCCAGCAGCAGGGGGGACAGGGTTCACAATGAGCAGTTCTTC.